Listed below are T cell receptor beta chains from one sample, sequenced in a study of Ad26.COV2.S vaccination and SARS-CoV-2 variants. The method was immunoSEQ multiplex PCR; TCRdb's version includes in-frame clones alone and lacks a portion of them. The sample yields about 380,000 clones, 83% seen once. Material: peripheral blood, obtained in a trial of Ad26.COV2.S vaccine versus placebo. All receptors come from a person between 18 and 59 years old who received the Ad26.COV2.S COVID-19 vaccine or a placebo. The CDR3 runs from the conserved cysteine through the conserved F or W. A D gene is named only where the DNA matches it firmly. Clone size is given for some rows only: seen once, a few or many times, or a class if the clone is expanded.

clone_size | d_call | j_call | v_call | cdr3_aa | cdr3_nt
- | - | TRBJ2-3 | TRBV7-9 | CASSFGMRPGDTQYF | TGTGCCAGCAGCTTTGGAATGCGTCCAGGAGATACGCAGTATTTT
- | - | TRBJ1-3 | TRBV5-1 | CASSLTQGLSGNTIYF | TGCGCCAGCAGCTTGACCCAGGGGTTGTCTGGAAACACCATATATTTT
- | - | TRBJ1-1 | TRBV12-3/TRBV12-4 | CASQRGRGTEAFF | TGTGCCAGCCAAAGGGGGAGGGGCACTGAAGCTTTCTTT
- | - | TRBJ1-5 | TRBV18 | CASSPISNQPQHF | TGTGCCAGCTCACCAATCAGCAATCAGCCCCAGCATTTT
- | TRBD1 | TRBJ2-5 | TRBV11-2 | CASRVPGQGSETQYF | TGTGCCAGCAGGGTTCCGGGACAGGGGTCGGAGACCCAGTACTTC
- | TRBD2 | TRBJ2-1 | TRBV29-1 | CSAGGLAGVNEQFF | TGCAGCGCCGGAGGACTAGCGGGGGTCAATGAGCAGTTCTTC
- | - | TRBJ1-1 | TRBV20-1 | CSAPLHTEAFF | TGCAGTGCTCCGCTTCACACTGAAGCTTTCTTT
- | - | TRBJ2-1 | TRBV29-1 | CSVEEMAVSSYNEQFF | TGCAGCGTTGAGGAAATGGCGGTGAGCTCCTACAATGAGCAGTTCTTC
- | TRBD2 | TRBJ2-2 | TRBV27 | CASSPSGRANTGELFF | TGTGCCAGCTCCCCTTCAGGGAGGGCGAACACCGGGGAGCTGTTTTTT
- | - | TRBJ1-5 | TRBV5-8 | CASSLTASQPQHF | TGTGCCAGCAGCTTGACAGCTAGTCAGCCCCAGCATTTT
- | - | TRBJ1-1 | TRBV10-3 | CAISEGIAEAFF | TGTGCCATCAGTGAAGGTATAGCTGAAGCTTTCTTT
- | - | TRBJ2-7 | TRBV7-8 | CASSLGAGIPYEQYF | TGTGCCAGCAGCTTAGGGGCCGGGATACCCTACGAGCAGTACTTC
- | TRBD2 | TRBJ2-5 | TRBV3-1/TRBV3-2 | CASSQVSKREEYF | TGTGCCAGCAGCCAAGTCTCCAAGCGGGAGGAGTACTTC
- | - | TRBJ1-6 | TRBV5-1 | CASRIRASDSPLHF | TGCGCCAGCCGAATCCGGGCCAGTGATTCACCCCTCCACTTT
- | - | TRBJ2-2 | TRBV9 | CASSRDFWNTGELFF | TGTGCCAGCAGCAGGGACTTTTGGAACACCGGGGAGCTGTTTTTT
- | TRBD2 | TRBJ2-1 | TRBV5-4 | CASSGGSGGSYNEQFF | TGTGCCAGCAGCGGAGGTAGCGGGGGATCGTACAATGAGCAGTTCTTC
- | - | TRBJ2-7 | TRBV6-2/TRBV6-3 | CASSYLNSYEQYF | TGTGCCAGCAGTTACCTGAACTCCTACGAGCAGTACTTC
- | - | TRBJ1-1 | TRBV13 | CASSQQNTEAFF | TGTGCCAGCAGCCAACAGAACACTGAAGCTTTCTTT
- | TRBD2 | TRBJ2-7 | TRBV7-2 | CASSNGTGLARYEQYF | TGTGCCAGCAGCAATGGGACGGGACTAGCGAGATACGAGCAGTACTTC
- | TRBD1 | TRBJ1-2 | TRBV2 | CASSFSRDSNYGYTF | TGTGCCAGCAGTTTTTCTCGGGACAGTAACTATGGCTACACCTTC
- | - | TRBJ1-6 | TRBV30 | CAWSASIEGPLHF | TGTGCCTGGAGTGCCAGCATAGAGGGACCCCTCCACTTT
- | - | TRBJ2-1 | TRBV11-2 | CASSTGTQTHIDEQFF | TGTGCCAGCAGCACCGGGACTCAAACACATATCGATGAGCAGTTCTTC
- | - | TRBJ1-1 | TRBV5-1 | CASTPGRAHLNTEAFF | TGCGCCAGCACCCCCGGCAGGGCCCATTTGAACACTGAAGCTTTCTTT
- | - | TRBJ2-1 | TRBV9 | CASKAPGAQNEQFF | TGTGCCAGCAAGGCCCCAGGGGCCCAGAATGAGCAGTTCTTC
- | - | TRBJ1-1 | TRBV7-6 | CASSLGQSNTEAFF | TGTGCCAGCAGCTTAGGGCAGTCGAACACTGAAGCTTTCTTT
once | TRBD1 | TRBJ1-2 | TRBV24-1 | CATSAQTGGDYGYTF | TGTGCCACCAGTGCTCAGACAGGGGGTGACTATGGCTACACCTTC
few | TRBD2 | TRBJ2-7 | TRBV18 | CASSPREEQRYEQYF | TGTGCCAGCTCCCCCCGGGAGGAGCAGAGGTACGAGCAGTACTTC
- | - | TRBJ2-5 | TRBV6-5 | CASNSIWETQYF | TGTGCCAGCAACTCGATTTGGGAGACCCAGTACTTC
- | - | TRBJ1-2 | TRBV5-6 | CASSVQGGYGYTF | TGTGCCAGCAGCGTACAGGGTGGCTATGGCTACACCTTC
- | - | TRBJ2-7 | TRBV28 | CASSLGTFSSYEQYF | TGTGCCAGCAGTTTAGGGACCTTTAGCTCCTACGAGCAGTACTTC
- | TRBD1 | TRBJ2-1 | TRBV2 | CASKGGQGIHEQFF | TGTGCCAGCAAAGGGGGACAGGGCATCCATGAGCAGTTCTTC
- | TRBD2 | TRBJ2-1 | TRBV5-1 | CASSPGIAGVSYNEQFF | TGCGCCAGCAGCCCTGGAATAGCGGGGGTTTCCTACAATGAGCAGTTCTTC
- | - | TRBJ2-4 | TRBV3-1/TRBV3-2 | CASSQDREIAKNIQYF | TGTGCCAGCAGCCAAGATCGGGAAATAGCCAAAAACATTCAGTACTTC
- | - | TRBJ1-5 | TRBV18 | CASSLGLGVTNQPQHF | TGTGCCAGCTCCCTAGGGCTGGGGGTCACCAATCAGCCCCAGCATTTT
- | - | TRBJ2-2 | TRBV7-2 | CASSRGAANTGELFF | TGTGCCAGCAGCCGCGGGGCCGCGAACACCGGGGAGCTGTTTTTT
- | TRBD1 | TRBJ1-6 | TRBV5-1 | CASTIGQGNNSPLHF | TGCGCCAGCACCATCGGACAGGGAAATAATTCACCCCTCCACTTT
few | - | TRBJ1-2 | TRBV24-1 | CATSDRNYGYTF | TGTGCCACCAGTGACAGGAACTATGGCTACACCTTC
- | - | TRBJ1-3 | TRBV28 | CASSLWGAKSSGNTIYF | TGTGCCAGCAGTCTTTGGGGGGCTAAGAGCTCTGGAAACACCATATATTTT
- | - | TRBJ2-3 | TRBV27 | CASSLYGRGSDTQYF | TGTGCCAGCAGTTTATACGGAAGGGGGTCAGATACGCAGTATTTT
- | - | TRBJ2-3 | TRBV24-1 | CATSVTGGPDTQYF | TGTGCCACCAGTGTGACAGGCGGGCCAGATACGCAGTATTTT
few | TRBD2 | TRBJ2-1 | TRBV3-1/TRBV3-2 | CASSHTSGRISEQFF | TGTGCCAGCAGCCATACTAGCGGGAGAATTAGTGAGCAGTTCTTC
- | - | TRBJ1-6 | TRBV5-6 | CASSPGQLRSPLHF | TGTGCCAGCAGCCCAGGACAGTTGCGGTCACCCCTCCACTTT
- | - | TRBJ1-5 | TRBV10-3 | CAISSGQPNQPQHF | TGTGCCATCAGTTCGGGGCAGCCAAATCAGCCCCAGCATTTT
many | - | TRBJ1-2 | TRBV7-9 | CASSVSGSYGYTF | TGTGCCAGCAGCGTATCGGGATCCTATGGCTACACCTTC
- | - | TRBJ2-5 | TRBV27 | CASSPVQGSGETQYF | TGTGCCAGCAGTCCAGTACAGGGTTCGGGGGAGACCCAGTACTTC
- | TRBD2 | TRBJ2-3 | TRBV5-4 | CASSPIPAGGPNTQYF | TGTGCCAGCAGCCCGATCCCAGCGGGGGGGCCTAATACGCAGTATTTT
- | - | TRBJ2-3 | TRBV19 | CASGISTDTQYF | TGTGCCAGTGGGATTTCCACAGATACGCAGTATTTT
- | - | TRBJ1-2 | TRBV27 | CASSFGPGQGNYYGYTF | TGTGCCAGCAGTTTTGGCCCCGGGCAGGGTAATTACTATGGCTACACCTTC
- | - | TRBJ1-5 | TRBV5-6 | CASSLAGGDQPQHF | TGTGCCAGCAGCTTGGCCGGAGGCGATCAGCCCCAGCATTTT
once | - | TRBJ1-5 | TRBV19 | CASSNRAERQPQHF | TGTGCCAGTAGCAACCGGGCAGAAAGACAGCCCCAGCATTTT
- | - | TRBJ1-2 | TRBV16 | CASSQQGYYGYTF | TGTGCCAGCAGCCAACAGGGGTACTATGGCTACACCTTC